Listed below are T cell receptor beta chains from one sample, sequenced in a study of graft-versus-host responses after intestinal transplantation. Their target antigens are unknown. Assay used: immunoSEQ multiplex PCR; TCRdb lists only in-frame clones, some missing. In the table there are approximately 130,000 clones, more than 90% of which are singletons. The sequencing here drew on unstimulated CD4+ T cells sorted from spleen or lymph node cells, taken before intestinal transplant. Every receptor here comes from a human donor who received an intestinal transplant. Both conserved end residues are part of each CDR3. The order of the fields is D gene, V gene, J gene, clone size, CDR3 length, CDR3 DNA, CDR3 protein. A D gene is named only where the DNA matches it firmly. Expanded clones are given a class, and other clones once, few, many or no size at all.

D: TRBD2; V: TRBV5-1; J: TRBJ2-2; size: NA; length: 15; DNA: TGCGCCAGCAGGGGACTAGCGGGTAACACCGGGGAGCTGTTTTTT; CDR3: CASRGLAGNTGELFF
D: TRBD1; V: TRBV30; J: TRBJ2-7; size: NA; length: 13; DNA: TGTGCCTGGAGGGACAGGATAAACGACGAGCAGTACTTC; CDR3: CAWRDRINDEQYF
D: NA; V: TRBV5-1; J: TRBJ1-1; size: NA; length: 14; DNA: TGCGCCAGCAGCTTGGAGGGAATGAACACTGAAGCTTTCTTT; CDR3: CASSLEGMNTEAFF
D: NA; V: TRBV7-9; J: TRBJ1-6; size: NA; length: 14; DNA: TGTGCCAGCAGCTTAGGCAGGGAAAGTTCACCCCTCCACTTT; CDR3: CASSLGRESSPLHF
D: TRBD1; V: TRBV11-3; J: TRBJ2-2; size: NA; length: 15; DNA: TGTGCCAGCAGCTACTCGGGACAGGGGGCCGGGGAGCTGTTTTTT; CDR3: CASSYSGQGAGELFF
D: NA; V: TRBV6-6; J: TRBJ2-2; size: NA; length: 12; DNA: TGTGCCAGCAGACCCCCCACCGGGGAGCTGTTTTTT; CDR3: CASRPPTGELFF
D: NA; V: TRBV7-6; J: TRBJ2-2; size: NA; length: 15; DNA: TGTGCCAGCAGCACCCTCTCCCCGAACACCGGGGAGCTGTTTTTT; CDR3: CASSTLSPNTGELFF
D: NA; V: TRBV6-1; J: TRBJ1-5; size: once; length: 13; DNA: TGTGCCAGCAGTGAAGAAAGCAATCAGCCCCAGCATTTT; CDR3: CASSEESNQPQHF
D: NA; V: TRBV20-1; J: TRBJ1-2; size: NA; length: 10; DNA: TGCAGCCCAGGGAGGGCGGGCTACACCTTC; CDR3: CSPGRAGYTF
D: NA; V: TRBV30; J: TRBJ1-2; size: once; length: 14; DNA: TGTGCCTGGAGTGTACAAGCGGGGGGTTCGGGCTACACCTTC; CDR3: CAWSVQAGGSGYTF
D: NA; V: TRBV11-2; J: TRBJ2-1; size: NA; length: 15; DNA: TGTGCCAGCACGAAGCTTGGGACGGAGTACAATGAGCAGTTCTTC; CDR3: CASTKLGTEYNEQFF
D: NA; V: TRBV11-3; J: TRBJ2-1; size: NA; length: 13; DNA: TGTGCCAGCAGCCCAGGACGTACCAATGAGCAGTTCTTC; CDR3: CASSPGRTNEQFF
D: NA; V: TRBV5-1; J: TRBJ1-6; size: NA; length: 14; DNA: TGCGCCAGCAGCTTGGGTCAGGATAATTCACCCCTCCACTTT; CDR3: CASSLGQDNSPLHF
D: NA; V: TRBV5-6; J: TRBJ1-3; size: NA; length: 16; DNA: TGTGCCAGCAGCCCGCCGGACAGCTCCTCTGGAAACACCATATATTTT; CDR3: CASSPPDSSSGNTIYF
D: NA; V: TRBV7-2; J: TRBJ2-7; size: few; length: 14; DNA: TGTGCCAGCAGCTTGGGCGGGTACTCCTACGAGCAGTACTTC; CDR3: CASSLGGYSYEQYF
D: TRBD1; V: TRBV10-3; J: TRBJ2-2; size: NA; length: 14; DNA: TGTGCCATCAGTACAGGGGGAAGCACCGGGGAGCTGTTTTTT; CDR3: CAISTGGSTGELFF
D: TRBD1; V: TRBV6-1; J: TRBJ2-1; size: NA; length: 15; DNA: TGTGCCAGCAACCCTTACAGGGGGAGGTACAATGAGCAGTTCTTC; CDR3: CASNPYRGRYNEQFF
D: NA; V: TRBV5-8; J: TRBJ1-5; size: NA; length: 15; DNA: TGTGCCAGCAGCATAGGACACCGACCGGAGCAGCCCCAGCATTTT; CDR3: CASSIGHRPEQPQHF
D: NA; V: TRBV7-9; J: TRBJ1-1; size: NA; length: 13; DNA: TGTGCCAGCAGCCAAGGGGTGAACACTGAAGCTTTCTTT; CDR3: CASSQGVNTEAFF
D: NA; V: TRBV5-4; J: TRBJ2-3; size: NA; length: 13; DNA: TGTGCCAGCAAGGAGAGCAGCGGAGATACGCAGTATTTT; CDR3: CASKESSGDTQYF
D: TRBD2; V: TRBV5-6; J: TRBJ2-1; size: NA; length: 16; DNA: TGTGCCAGCAGCCCGGGACTAGCGGGGGGTAAAAATGAGCAGTTCTTC; CDR3: CASSPGLAGGKNEQFF
D: TRBD1; V: TRBV4-1; J: TRBJ1-2; size: NA; length: 15; DNA: TGCGCCAGCAGCCTTCCAGTCAGGGGGTTCTATGGCTACACCTTC; CDR3: CASSLPVRGFYGYTF
D: NA; V: TRBV11-2; J: TRBJ2-7; size: NA; length: 13; DNA: TGTGCCAGCAGCTTGGGGCAGAAATACGAGCAGTACTTC; CDR3: CASSLGQKYEQYF
D: NA; V: TRBV18; J: TRBJ2-2; size: NA; length: 12; DNA: TGTGCCAGCTCACCGAACACCGGGGAGCTGTTTTTT; CDR3: CASSPNTGELFF
D: NA; V: TRBV19; J: TRBJ2-3; size: NA; length: 11; DNA: TGTGCCTTAAAATCGGGAGATACGCAGTATTTT; CDR3: CALKSGDTQYF
D: TRBD1; V: TRBV7-9; J: TRBJ2-4; size: NA; length: 17; DNA: TGTGCCAGCAGCTTAGGACAGGGGGGACTAGCCAAAAACATTCAGTACTTC; CDR3: CASSLGQGGLAKNIQYF
D: TRBD1; V: TRBV9; J: TRBJ1-3; size: NA; length: 16; DNA: TGTGCCAGCAGCCTAAGGGACAGACGCTCTGGAAACACCATATATTTT; CDR3: CASSLRDRRSGNTIYF
D: TRBD1; V: TRBV4-1; J: TRBJ2-3; size: NA; length: 16; DNA: TGCGCCAGCAGTTCTTGGACAGGGAGTTCGACAGATACGCAGTATTTT; CDR3: CASSSWTGSSTDTQYF
D: NA; V: TRBV4-1; J: TRBJ1-1; size: NA; length: 14; DNA: TGCGCCAGCAGCCACAACCCGACAGACGGTGAAGCTTTCTTT; CDR3: CASSHNPTDGEAFF
D: NA; V: TRBV6-1; J: TRBJ2-3; size: NA; length: 15; DNA: TGTGCCAGCCACGGCGGGCAGGGAAAAACAGATACGCAGTATTTT; CDR3: CASHGGQGKTDTQYF
D: NA; V: TRBV5-1; J: TRBJ1-2; size: NA; length: 15; DNA: TGCGCCAGCAGCAACCCGGACAGAGCTAACTATGGCTACACCTTC; CDR3: CASSNPDRANYGYTF
D: NA; V: TRBV6-5; J: TRBJ2-5; size: NA; length: 14; DNA: TGTGCCAGCAGTTACCTGGCAGCTAAAGAGACCCAGTACTTC; CDR3: CASSYLAAKETQYF
D: NA; V: TRBV5-1; J: TRBJ2-7; size: NA; length: 15; DNA: TGCGCCAGCAGCCAGCCGACAGGATCCTCCTACGAGCAGTACTTC; CDR3: CASSQPTGSSYEQYF
D: NA; V: TRBV5-1; J: TRBJ2-5; size: once; length: 14; DNA: TGCGCCAGCAGCACGGGACGGAACCAAGAGACCCAGTACTTC; CDR3: CASSTGRNQETQYF
D: TRBD2; V: TRBV5-1; J: TRBJ2-3; size: NA; length: 17; DNA: TGCGCCAGCAGCTTGGAGCCAGCGGGGGGGCCGGGGGATACGCAGTATTTT; CDR3: CASSLEPAGGPGDTQYF